Sequencing of this T cell receptor (beta chain) was carried out in a study of blood T cell repertoires in COVID-19. CDR3 length: 16 amino acids. Trimming took off 4 bases at V and 7 bases at J, with 20 bases between the two ends. The V gene's germline CDR1 is ENHRY and CDR2 SYGVKD. Sequenced by immunoSEQ multiplex PCR; TCRdb stores in-frame clones only, minus some. Of 100,000 or so clones in the sample, 70% to 90% are singletons; the top ten hold approximately 2.5%. Participant-given clinical history determined each cohort assignment. The sequence was collected from a woman between 50 and 59 years old who had recovered from COVID-19. Input material: PBMCs or T cells enriched from blood (not recorded which). The chain is built from TRBV10-3 and TRBJ2-1; maybe TRBD1 (7 bases). CDR3 amino acids: CAISATGARGRNEQFF. CDR3 DNA sequence: TGTGCCATCAGTGCTACAGGGGCGCGGGGTAGAAATGAGCAGTTCTTC.